The rows below give T cell receptor beta chains drawn from one sample of a study of blood T cells in healthy people across ages. TCRdb reprocessed the 5' RACE reads via MiXCR and lists one record per CDR3 protein. This table holds around 1,800,000 distinct CDR3 sequences, around 42% found once. Sequenced material: blood. The receptors shown here come from a human donor in good health. The CDR3 runs from the conserved cysteine through the conserved F or W. A D gene is named only where the DNA matches it firmly. Rows give clone size only sometimes, using once, few, many, or a class for an expanded clone.

d_gene,abundance,len,j_gene,v_gene,CDR3nt,CDR3aa
NA,NA,15,TRBJ1-1,TRBV9,TGTGCCAGCAGCGTAGGGGCATCACCTAACACTGAAGCTTTCTTT,CASSVGASPNTEAFF
TRBD1,NA,15,TRBJ2-1,TRBV5-1,TGCGCCAGCAGCTTGGGAGTAGGGGGCCACAATGAGCAGTTCTTC,CASSLGVGGHNEQFF
TRBD1,few,14,TRBJ1-5,TRBV20-1,TGCAGTGCTGGCGGTCAGGGGGCGAGTCAGCCCCAGCATTTT,CSAGGQGASQPQHF
NA,once,14,TRBJ1-4,TRBV6-6,TGTGCCAGCAGTTTTGGCGCTTCTAATGAAAAACTGTTTTTT,CASSFGASNEKLFF
NA,NA,15,TRBJ1-5,TRBV7-8,TGTGCCAGCAGCTTAGCGCGGACCATTAATCAGCCCCAGCATTTT,CASSLARTINQPQHF
TRBD2,many,17,TRBJ2-1,TRBV7-8,TGTGCCAGCAGCTTATTTTCGCCCACTAGCGGGTACAATGAGCAGTTCTTC,CASSLFSPTSGYNEQFF
NA,NA,16,TRBJ1-6,TRBV20-1,TGCAGTACTAGAGATCGTCGTAAAGGGGGTAATTCACCCCTCCACTTT,CSTRDRRKGGNSPLHF
TRBD2,NA,17,TRBJ2-5,TRBV20-1,TGCAGTGCTAGGGTTCAGGGAGCGGGGGGCCCAAGGGAGACCCAGTACTTC,CSARVQGAGGPRETQYF
TRBD1,NA,16,TRBJ1-5,TRBV28,TGTGCCAGCAGAGCCGCGAGGACAGGGCTGAGTCAGCCCCAGCATTTT,CASRAARTGLSQPQHF
NA,NA,14,TRBJ2-4,TRBV2,TGTGTCAGCATAGGGGAGTGGACGGGAGAGACTCAGTACTTC,CVSIGEWTGETQYF
NA,NA,16,TRBJ2-1,TRBV5-1,TGCGCCAGCAGCCCATCCCAGGGCCCGTCCTACAATGAGCAGTTCTTC,CASSPSQGPSYNEQFF
TRBD1,few,16,TRBJ1-2,TRBV5-5,TGTGCCAGCACCGGTGGACAGGGAGGGCGTAACTATGGCTACACCTTC,CASTGGQGGRNYGYTF
NA,NA,15,TRBJ2-5,TRBV14,TGTGCCAGCAGCCAGACAGGCGGGGTGAAAGAGACCCAGTACTTC,CASSQTGGVKETQYF
NA,NA,15,TRBJ2-1,TRBV4-3,TGCGCCAGCAGCCAAGACAGCTACAGGTCCAATGAGCAGTTCTTC,CASSQDSYRSNEQFF
NA,few,16,TRBJ2-1,TRBV6-6,TGTGCCAGCAGTTACTCGGGCAGCCCCAGGGGCGATGAGCAGTTCTTC,CASSYSGSPRGDEQFF
TRBD1,few,14,TRBJ1-6,TRBV20-1,TGCAGTGCTAGGCCCGGGACAGAGAATTCACCCCTCCACTTT,CSARPGTENSPLHF
NA,NA,16,TRBJ2-1,TRBV27,TGTGCCAGCAGTTTATTTCAGGAACTCTCCTACAATGAGCAGTTCTTC,CASSLFQELSYNEQFF
TRBD1,few,14,TRBJ2-4,TRBV5-8,TGTGCCAGCAGAAGGAGGACAGGGTCAAACATTCAGTACTTC,CASRRRTGSNIQYF
NA,NA,13,TRBJ1-1,TRBV7-3,TGTGCCAGCAGCTACGACTCAGACACTGAAGCTTTCTTT,CASSYDSDTEAFF
NA,NA,12,TRBJ2-3,TRBV6-2/TRBV6-3,TGTGCCACCGAGGGAGCCACAGATACGCAGTATTTT,CATEGATDTQYF
TRBD1,few,16,TRBJ2-3,TRBV12-3/TRBV12-4,TGTGCCAGCAGGGGGACAGCCCAATTCTACACAGATACGCAGTATTTT,CASRGTAQFYTDTQYF
NA,NA,15,TRBJ1-4,TRBV5-1,TGCGCCAGCAGCTTGGAGGGGGAAACTAATGAAAAACTGTTTTTT,CASSLEGETNEKLFF
TRBD2,few,15,TRBJ2-6,TRBV12-3/TRBV12-4,TGTGCCAGCAGTTTTAGCGGGGTGGGGGCCAACGTCCTGACTTTC,CASSFSGVGANVLTF
NA,NA,12,TRBJ2-2,TRBV20-1,TGCGTGGGGATTGGAGGGACCGGGGAGCTGTTTTTT,CVGIGGTGELFF
TRBD2,few,15,TRBJ2-1,TRBV20-1,TGCAGTCACTCCCCAGGGACTAGCGGGGGGGGTGAGCAGTTCTTC,CSHSPGTSGGGEQFF
NA,NA,12,TRBJ1-4,TRBV6-2/TRBV6-3,TGTGCCAGCAAACAGCCCAATGAAAAACTGTTTTTT,CASKQPNEKLFF
TRBD1,NA,15,TRBJ1-2,TRBV7-9,TGTGCCAGCAGCCATTCCGAGACAGGGCACTATGGCTACACCTTC,CASSHSETGHYGYTF
NA,NA,16,TRBJ1-2,TRBV27,TGTGCCAGCAGTTTCCTCCCTTTTGGTGGGGGCAAAAGCTACACCTTC,CASSFLPFGGGKSYTF
NA,NA,15,TRBJ2-1,TRBV3-1,TGTGCCAGCCAAACAGACAGGAGCTCCTACAATGAGCAGTTCTTC,CASQTDRSSYNEQFF
NA,NA,16,TRBJ2-1,TRBV7-9,TGTGCCAGCAGCTTAGTCGACTCAGGGGTGGTAAATGAGCAGTTCTTC,CASSLVDSGVVNEQFF
NA,NA,11,TRBJ1-2,TRBV20-1,TGCAGTGGGTCCGGTAACTATGGCTACACCTTC,CSGSGNYGYTF
NA,few,13,TRBJ2-3,TRBV11-2,TGTGCCAGCGGCGCTCTTACTATGGATACGCAGTATTTT,CASGALTMDTQYF
NA,few,15,TRBJ1-5,TRBV4-3,TGCGCCAGCAGCCAAGATGGGCACCCTGCGCAGCCCCAGCATTTT,CASSQDGHPAQPQHF
TRBD1,few,14,TRBJ1-5,TRBV10-3,TGTGCCATCAGTGAATCAGGGGGCGGTCAGCCCCAGCATTTT,CAISESGGGQPQHF
NA,NA,13,TRBJ1-2,TRBV10-3,TGTGCCATCAGGGAGGACGGGGAGAGAGGCTACACCTTC,CAIREDGERGYTF